The rows below give T cell receptor beta chains drawn from one sample of a study of cytomegalovirus exposure and HLA in healthy donors. Generated by immunoSEQ multiplex PCR, the TCRdb table keeps only in-frame clones and is missing some. This table holds more than 130,000 clones, roughly 76% found once. The sequencing sample was made of PBMCs. The receptor source for this set is a human donor in good health. Each CDR3 is given with its conserved first and last residue. The order of the fields is J gene, V gene, D gene, clone size, CDR3 protein, CDR3 DNA. A D gene is named only where the DNA matches it firmly. Where a row states a size, it is once, few, many or the class of an expanded clone; other rows omit it.

j_call: TRBJ1-1; v_call: TRBV6-5; d_call: TRBD1; clone_size: few; cdr3_aa: CASSPGGTEAFF; cdr3_nt: TGTGCCAGCAGTCCAGGGGGCACTGAAGCTTTCTTT
j_call: TRBJ1-2; v_call: TRBV19; d_call: TRBD1; clone_size: NA; cdr3_aa: CASSIRQGSYGYTF; cdr3_nt: TGTGCCAGTAGTATCCGACAGGGGTCCTATGGCTACACCTTC
j_call: TRBJ2-7; v_call: TRBV6-5; d_call: TRBD1; clone_size: NA; cdr3_aa: CARTGESTYEQYF; cdr3_nt: TGTGCCAGAACAGGGGAATCTACCTACGAGCAGTACTTC
j_call: TRBJ2-2; v_call: TRBV5-1; d_call: NA; clone_size: NA; cdr3_aa: CASSFTQINTGELFF; cdr3_nt: TGCGCCAGCAGCTTCACGCAGATCAACACCGGGGAGCTGTTTTTT
j_call: TRBJ2-2; v_call: TRBV29-1; d_call: TRBD2; clone_size: once; cdr3_aa: CSVERLAGGTGELFF; cdr3_nt: TGCAGCGTTGAAAGACTAGCGGGGGGCACCGGGGAGCTGTTTTTT
j_call: TRBJ2-5; v_call: TRBV7-9; d_call: TRBD1; clone_size: NA; cdr3_aa: CSSSLGDRGRETQYF; cdr3_nt: TGTTCCAGCAGCTTAGGGGACAGGGGGCGTGAGACCCAGTACTTC
j_call: TRBJ1-4; v_call: TRBV4-1; d_call: NA; clone_size: NA; cdr3_aa: CASSLRQYNEKLFF; cdr3_nt: TGCGCCAGCAGCCTAAGACAGTATAATGAAAAACTGTTTTTT
j_call: TRBJ2-6; v_call: TRBV6-6; d_call: TRBD1; clone_size: NA; cdr3_aa: CASSLTGVGANVLTF; cdr3_nt: TGTGCCAGCAGCTTAACAGGGGTAGGGGCCAACGTCCTGACTTTC
j_call: TRBJ1-2; v_call: TRBV5-6; d_call: NA; clone_size: few; cdr3_aa: CASSLVGVGGYTF; cdr3_nt: TGTGCCAGCAGCTTGGTAGGGGTGGGTGGCTACACCTTC
j_call: TRBJ2-2; v_call: TRBV28; d_call: NA; clone_size: few; cdr3_aa: CASKMGSSVFGGELFF; cdr3_nt: TGTGCCAGCAAAATGGGTTCTAGCGTGTTCGGCGGGGAGCTGTTTTTT
j_call: TRBJ2-2; v_call: TRBV6-6; d_call: NA; clone_size: few; cdr3_aa: CASSPIAYTGELFF; cdr3_nt: TGTGCCAGCAGCCCCATCGCGTACACCGGGGAGCTGTTTTTT
j_call: TRBJ2-5; v_call: TRBV7-9; d_call: NA; clone_size: few; cdr3_aa: CASTEDGSKYF; cdr3_nt: TGTGCCAGTACGGAGGACGGGTCAAAGTACTTC
j_call: TRBJ1-2; v_call: TRBV11-2; d_call: NA; clone_size: NA; cdr3_aa: CASSFEGDGYTF; cdr3_nt: TGTGCCAGCAGCTTCGAAGGGGATGGCTACACCTTC
j_call: TRBJ1-2; v_call: TRBV5-8; d_call: NA; clone_size: NA; cdr3_aa: CASSLLMWGYTF; cdr3_nt: TGTGCCAGCAGCTTACTAATGTGGGGCTACACCTTC
j_call: TRBJ2-1; v_call: TRBV4-1; d_call: TRBD2; clone_size: once; cdr3_aa: CASSHQREVVNEQFF; cdr3_nt: TGCGCCAGCAGCCACCAGCGGGAGGTCGTCAATGAGCAGTTCTTC
j_call: TRBJ1-1; v_call: TRBV5-1; d_call: TRBD1; clone_size: NA; cdr3_aa: CASSPPGTVTEAFF; cdr3_nt: TGCGCCAGCAGCCCACCCGGGACAGTCACTGAAGCTTTCTTT
j_call: TRBJ2-1; v_call: TRBV30; d_call: NA; clone_size: NA; cdr3_aa: CAWSAAGTTWGQFF; cdr3_nt: TGTGCCTGGAGTGCCGCGGGCACGACTTGGGGGCAGTTCTTC
j_call: TRBJ2-7; v_call: TRBV27; d_call: TRBD2; clone_size: NA; cdr3_aa: CASSLRTSGIVPREQYF; cdr3_nt: TGTGCCAGCAGTCTCCGGACTAGCGGGATAGTCCCCCGGGAGCAGTACTTC
j_call: TRBJ2-7; v_call: TRBV6-5; d_call: TRBD2; clone_size: NA; cdr3_aa: CASSTGRETNYEQYF; cdr3_nt: TGTGCCAGCAGTACGGGGCGGGAGACGAACTACGAGCAGTACTTC
j_call: TRBJ2-5; v_call: TRBV6-5; d_call: NA; clone_size: few; cdr3_aa: CASSSGFPPETQYF; cdr3_nt: TGTGCCAGCAGTTCTGGCTTCCCCCCCGAGACCCAGTACTTC
j_call: TRBJ1-2; v_call: TRBV6-1; d_call: NA; clone_size: once; cdr3_aa: CASRSSGTYGYTF; cdr3_nt: TGTGCCAGCAGGTCCTCGGGAACTTATGGCTACACCTTC
j_call: TRBJ2-3; v_call: TRBV5-1; d_call: NA; clone_size: NA; cdr3_aa: CASNPTAGSTDTQYF; cdr3_nt: TGCGCCAGTAACCCTACGGCGGGTAGCACAGATACGCAGTATTTT
j_call: TRBJ2-7; v_call: TRBV2; d_call: NA; clone_size: NA; cdr3_aa: CAVGSNEQYF; cdr3_nt: TGTGCCGTTGGTAGTAACGAGCAGTACTTC
j_call: TRBJ1-2; v_call: TRBV6-1; d_call: TRBD1; clone_size: NA; cdr3_aa: CASSGGTAWSYGYTF; cdr3_nt: TGTGCCAGCAGTGGTGGGACAGCCTGGTCTTATGGCTACACCTTC
j_call: TRBJ2-1; v_call: TRBV9; d_call: TRBD1; clone_size: NA; cdr3_aa: CASSAAGQGRNEQFF; cdr3_nt: TGTGCCAGCAGCGCCGCCGGACAGGGAAGGAATGAGCAGTTCTTC
j_call: TRBJ2-5; v_call: TRBV27; d_call: NA; clone_size: NA; cdr3_aa: CASSTPRGTQYF; cdr3_nt: TGTGCCAGCAGTACACCAAGAGGGACCCAGTACTTC
j_call: TRBJ1-5; v_call: TRBV19; d_call: NA; clone_size: many; cdr3_aa: CASRARDTNQPQHF; cdr3_nt: TGTGCCAGTAGAGCCCGGGACACCAATCAGCCCCAGCATTTT
j_call: TRBJ2-5; v_call: TRBV11-3; d_call: TRBD2; clone_size: NA; cdr3_aa: CASSLVLGGSFSVQETQYF; cdr3_nt: TGTGCCAGCAGCTTAGTGCTGGGCGGGAGTTTTTCGGTGCAAGAGACCCAGTACTTC
j_call: TRBJ1-2; v_call: TRBV5-8; d_call: NA; clone_size: NA; cdr3_aa: CASTLGEGYYGYTF; cdr3_nt: TGTGCCAGCACCCTGGGGGAGGGGTACTATGGCTACACCTTC
j_call: TRBJ2-3; v_call: TRBV11-2; d_call: TRBD1; clone_size: NA; cdr3_aa: CASSQGQGGTDTQYF; cdr3_nt: TGTGCCAGCAGCCAGGGACAGGGGGGAACAGATACGCAGTATTTT
j_call: TRBJ1-2; v_call: TRBV6-5; d_call: TRBD1; clone_size: NA; cdr3_aa: CASSTIDRVGYGYTF; cdr3_nt: TGTGCCAGCAGTACAATCGACAGGGTCGGCTATGGCTACACCTTC
j_call: TRBJ2-6; v_call: TRBV6-5; d_call: NA; clone_size: NA; cdr3_aa: CASSYGQAGANVLTF; cdr3_nt: TGTGCCAGCAGTTACGGCCAGGCTGGGGCCAACGTCCTGACTTTC
j_call: TRBJ2-3; v_call: TRBV28; d_call: TRBD2; clone_size: NA; cdr3_aa: CASSLGRGVVVTDTQYF; cdr3_nt: TGTGCCAGCAGTTTGGGGCGGGGGGTAGTCGTCACAGATACGCAGTATTTT
j_call: TRBJ2-6; v_call: TRBV27; d_call: NA; clone_size: NA; cdr3_aa: CASSGGLVVSGANVLTF; cdr3_nt: TGTGCCAGCAGTGGGGGGTTGGTTGTATCTGGGGCCAACGTCCTGACTTTC
j_call: TRBJ2-2; v_call: TRBV5-1; d_call: NA; clone_size: NA; cdr3_aa: CASSLVQGTGELFF; cdr3_nt: TGCGCCAGCAGCTTGGTCCAGGGGACCGGGGAGCTGTTTTTT
j_call: TRBJ2-2; v_call: TRBV7-9; d_call: TRBD2; clone_size: NA; cdr3_aa: CASSLIAGVAGELFF; cdr3_nt: TGTGCCAGCTCCCTTATAGCGGGAGTCGCCGGGGAGCTGTTTTTT
j_call: TRBJ2-1; v_call: TRBV10-3; d_call: TRBD2; clone_size: NA; cdr3_aa: CAISRLAGGSYNEQFF; cdr3_nt: TGTGCCATCAGCCGACTAGCGGGAGGATCCTACAATGAGCAGTTCTTC
j_call: TRBJ2-5; v_call: TRBV5-4; d_call: TRBD2; clone_size: NA; cdr3_aa: CASGNGGRWETQYF; cdr3_nt: TGTGCCAGCGGAAATGGCGGGAGATGGGAGACCCAGTACTTC
j_call: TRBJ2-3; v_call: TRBV7-9; d_call: TRBD1; clone_size: NA; cdr3_aa: CASSSPQGAADTQYF; cdr3_nt: TGTGCCAGCAGCTCTCCCCAGGGGGCCGCAGATACGCAGTATTTT
j_call: TRBJ2-1; v_call: TRBV6-5; d_call: NA; clone_size: NA; cdr3_aa: CASSYKKRGHRPEQFF; cdr3_nt: TGTGCCAGCAGTTACAAGAAACGGGGACACCGACCTGAGCAGTTCTTC
j_call: TRBJ1-6; v_call: TRBV19; d_call: NA; clone_size: once; cdr3_aa: CASRSSYNSPLHF; cdr3_nt: TGTGCCAGTCGGAGCTCCTATAATTCACCCCTCCACTTT
j_call: TRBJ1-2; v_call: TRBV28; d_call: NA; clone_size: once; cdr3_aa: CASSDAANGYTF; cdr3_nt: TGTGCCAGCAGTGACGCAGCGAATGGCTACACCTTC
j_call: TRBJ1-1; v_call: TRBV18; d_call: TRBD1; clone_size: NA; cdr3_aa: CASSPWDRGFTEAFF; cdr3_nt: TGTGCCAGCTCACCATGGGACAGGGGTTTCACTGAAGCTTTCTTT
j_call: TRBJ1-4; v_call: TRBV19; d_call: TRBD1; clone_size: NA; cdr3_aa: CASSGTGVLSNEKLFF; cdr3_nt: TGTGCCAGTAGTGGGACAGGGGTACTATCTAATGAAAAACTGTTTTTT
j_call: TRBJ1-5; v_call: TRBV6-1; d_call: TRBD1; clone_size: once; cdr3_aa: CASNRQGPDQPQHF; cdr3_nt: TGTGCCAGCAATCGACAGGGACCAGATCAGCCCCAGCATTTT
j_call: TRBJ2-1; v_call: TRBV29-1; d_call: NA; clone_size: NA; cdr3_aa: CSVKRRHRERNEQFF; cdr3_nt: TGCAGCGTTAAAAGGCGGCACCGGGAGAGGAATGAGCAGTTCTTC
j_call: TRBJ1-3; v_call: TRBV6-1; d_call: NA; clone_size: NA; cdr3_aa: CASRGGGPGNTIYF; cdr3_nt: TGTGCCAGCAGGGGAGGGGGGCCTGGAAACACCATATATTTT
j_call: TRBJ2-1; v_call: TRBV2; d_call: TRBD2; clone_size: NA; cdr3_aa: CASIGLAGVYEQFF; cdr3_nt: TGTGCCAGCATCGGCCTAGCGGGGGTCTATGAGCAGTTCTTC
j_call: TRBJ2-3; v_call: TRBV7-2; d_call: NA; clone_size: few; cdr3_aa: CASSLVGRGTDTQYF; cdr3_nt: TGTGCCAGCAGCCTCGTCGGTCGGGGCACAGATACGCAGTATTTT
j_call: TRBJ2-1; v_call: TRBV9; d_call: TRBD2; clone_size: NA; cdr3_aa: CASSVVGTSGRDEQFF; cdr3_nt: TGTGCCAGCAGCGTAGTAGGTACTAGCGGGAGAGATGAGCAGTTCTTC
j_call: TRBJ2-2; v_call: TRBV19; d_call: NA; clone_size: once; cdr3_aa: CASNVGGTGELFF; cdr3_nt: TGTGCCAGTAATGTGGGGGGTACCGGGGAGCTGTTTTTT
j_call: TRBJ1-3; v_call: TRBV5-5; d_call: NA; clone_size: NA; cdr3_aa: CASSLTGSGNTIYF; cdr3_nt: TGTGCCAGCAGCTTAACAGGATCTGGAAACACCATATATTTT
j_call: TRBJ2-2; v_call: TRBV7-9; d_call: TRBD2; clone_size: NA; cdr3_aa: CASSSLLARTGELFF; cdr3_nt: TGTGCCAGCAGCTCCCTACTAGCGCGCACCGGGGAGCTGTTTTTT
j_call: TRBJ1-4; v_call: TRBV19; d_call: TRBD1; clone_size: NA; cdr3_aa: CASSLRQGTLFF; cdr3_nt: TGTGCCAGTAGTTTACGACAGGGAACACTGTTTTTT
j_call: TRBJ2-3; v_call: TRBV27; d_call: TRBD2; clone_size: NA; cdr3_aa: CASSSWTSGRGDTQYF; cdr3_nt: TGTGCCAGCAGTAGTTGGACTAGCGGGAGGGGAGATACGCAGTATTTT